These 7 T cell receptor beta chains originate from one sample sequenced in a study of shared clonotypes between healthy human individuals. Data came from immunoSEQ multiplex PCR; TCRdb stores just in-frame clones and leaves some out. The repertoire has approximately 1.9 million clones, about 93% of them found once; the top ten carry about 1.7%. Selected positively for CCR7 and CD45RO-negative, naive CD8 cells excluded terminally differentiated effector memory CD45RA+ cells. Material for sequencing was naive CD8+ T cells from PBMCs. The receptors stem from a man younger than 30 in good health. Some clones in this sample may be carry-over from other donors' samples.

This rearrangement joins TRBV5-1 to TRBJ2-7; no firm D call. CDR3 length: 15 amino acids. The germline V and J ends were trimmed by 1 base and 0 bases, with 11 bases remaining between them. Germline CDR1 and CDR2: SGHRS and YFSETQ. CDR3 bases: TGCGCCAGCAGCTTGATCGGCATTAGCTCCTACGAGCAGTACTTC. This encodes CASSLIGISSYEQYF.

The rearrangement joins TRBV10-1 to TRBJ1-4; D may be TRBD1 (6 bases). Germline values: CDR1 WNHNN, CDR2 SYGVQD (reference sequence). The V and J ends lost 3 bases and 14 bases respectively, with 19 bases between them. The CDR3 extends over 14 amino acids. In nucleotides, the CDR3 is TGCGCCAGCAGTGACCGGACAGCTACTAATTTTCTGTTTTTT. Amino acids: CASSDRTATNFLFF.

The chain joins TRBV5-5 to TRBJ2-7; weak D call: TRBD1 (5 bases). The length of the CDR3 is 13 residues. Germline values: CDR1 SGHKS, CDR2 YYEKEE (reference sequence). V was cut by 0 bases and J by 6 bases, with 10 bases left in between. The DNA of the CDR3 is TGTGCCAGCAGCTTGGTCAGGGCGGCCGAGCAGTACTTC. Its protein product is CASSLVRAAEQYF.

This chain links TRBV19 with TRBJ2-7; tentatively, D is TRBD1 (6 bases). The CDR3 runs 14 residues. Germline-derived CDR1 and CDR2 are LNHDA and SQIVND (reference sequence). V lost 5 bases and J 2 bases, leaving 13 bases between the germline ends. CDR3 loop: CASSPWTATYEQYF. CDR3 sequence (DNA): TGTGCCAGTAGTCCCTGGACAGCCACCTACGAGCAGTACTTC.

The chain joins TRBV9 to TRBJ2-1, with TRBD2 identical over 10 bases. V lost 7 bases, J lost 8 bases, and 9 bases stayed unmatched. This CDR3 has 14 amino acids. Germline V gene sequence: CDR1 SGDLS, CDR2 YYNGEE. The CDR3 bases are TGTGCCAGCCCCCCACTAGCGGGATACTATGAGCAGTTCTTC. It encodes CASPPLAGYYEQFF.

Points on this clone: Possible read error: a much larger clone is one base away. Other DNA variants within this sample encode the same CDR3. This chain joins TRBV7-2 and TRBJ2-7; D gene ambiguous. The V gene's germline CDR1 is SGHTA and CDR2 FQGNSA. CDR3 length: 12 residues. Trimming pared 2 bases from V and 2 bases from J, leaving 4 bases between. In DNA, the CDR3 is TGTGCCAGCAGCTTAAGGACCTACGAGCAGTACTTC. Its translation is CASSLRTYEQYF.

V gene TRBV6-1 combines with J gene TRBJ1-2; 8 nucleotides line up with TRBD1. Looked up from germline, CDR1 is MNHNS and CDR2 is SASEGT. This CDR3 is built from 14 residues. The J segment lost 4 bases and the V segment lost 2 bases, leaving 3 bases of the junction unmatched. Here the CDR3 DNA reads TGTGCCAGCAGTGAATACGGGACAGGCTATGGCTACACCTTC. This sequence encodes CASSEYGTGYGYTF.